The 14 T cell receptor beta chains listed next were all sequenced from one sample in a study of CD8 T cell repertoires and HIV-1 epitope variants (dated by TCRdb to the early 2020s). For these TCRs, the target antigens are not known. The library was built by means of the immunoSEQ multiplex PCR assay. TCRdb retrieved this table from immuneACCESS and kept in-frame rearrangements only. Not all clones are present; in checked studies, unresolved V genes account for under half, and no reason is known for the remainder. Here the sample has approximately 5,000 clones; roughly 70% occur a single time. The ten largest clones take up around two fifths of the sample. Source material: cultured CD8+ T cells derived from PBMCs. Source of these receptors: a male donor with HIV.

The V and J genes are TRBV6-5 and TRBJ1-5; weak D call: TRBD1 (6 bases). V lost 5 bases to trimming and J lost 3 bases, with 11 bases between them. CDR3 length equals 14 residues. Germline CDR1 and CDR2: MNHEY and SVGAGI. This chain's CDR3 is CASSTGKYNQPQHF. In DNA form, the CDR3 reads TGTGCCAGCAGTACAGGGAAATACAATCAGCCCCAGCATTTT.

This chain joins TRBV28 and TRBJ1-1; D possibly corresponds to TRBD1 (6 bases). Germline V gene lookup returns CDR1 MDHEN and CDR2 SYDVKM. This CDR3 region has 12 residues. Trimming cost V 3 bases and J 14 bases, with 16 bases left between them. The CDR3 DNA reads as TGTGCCAGCAGTTTTCGGAGGACGGGGGGCTTCTTT. As protein: CASSFRRTGGFF.

The V and J genes are TRBV28 and TRBJ1-1; 10 bases fit TRBD1. Unmatched junction bases numbered 6, after V lost 5 bases and J lost 3 bases. Germline V gene lookup returns CDR1 MDHEN and CDR2 SYDVKM. CDR3 length equals 15 residues. Here the CDR3 reads CASSPIGQGDTEAFF. The CDR3 DNA reads as TGTGCCAGCAGTCCGATAGGACAGGGGGACACTGAAGCTTTCTTT.

The sample holds a few counts of this clone. The chain joins TRBV7-2 to TRBJ2-4; D may be TRBD1 or TRBD2 (5 bases each). The CDR3 length is 15 residues. Trimming shortened V by 5 bases and J by 0 bases, and 11 bases separated the two germline ends. CDR1 is SGHTA, CDR2 FQGNSA, per germline. CDR3 bases: TGTGCCAGCAGCCCCGGGGCCCTAGCCAAAAACATTCAGTACTTC. It is translated as CASSPGALAKNIQYF.

This clone was detected only a few times. This sequence joins TRBV28 and TRBJ2-7, with 8 bases lining up with TRBD1. CDR3 length equals 13 residues. The germline V gene encodes CDR1 MDHEN and CDR2 SYDVKM. After removal of 7 bases from V and 5 bases from J, the junction contained 7 bases not matched to a gene. The CDR3 DNA sequence: TGTGCCAGCAAGGACAGGGTAATCAACGAGCAGTACTTC. This gives the protein CASKDRVINEQYF.

The rearrangement joins TRBV7-7 to TRBJ2-3, with D possibly matching TRBD1 (5 bases). The CDR3 runs 14 residues. V lost 5 bases to trimming and J lost 3 bases, with 12 bases between them. Germline V gene sequence: CDR1 SSHAT, CDR2 FNYEAQ (reference sequence). CDR3 DNA sequence: TGTGCCAGCAGCACCGGGCACAGGACAGATACGCAGTATTTT. It is translated as CASSTGHRTDTQYF.

The chain links TRBV7-9 to TRBJ2-2; the match to TRBD2 covers 9 bases. V dropped 6 bases and J dropped 6; count of bases not matched to a gene: 8. The germline V gene has CDR1 SEHNR and CDR2 FQNEAQ (reference sequence). This CDR3 has 15 residues. CDR3 sequence (DNA): TGTGCCAGCAGGCCGGGACTAGCTGCCTCCGGGGAGCTGTTTTTT. Its protein is CASRPGLAASGELFF.

The rearrangement links TRBV5-1 to TRBJ1-3, with D possibly TRBD1 on 5 matching bases. Germline CDR1 SGHRS, CDR2 YFSETQ. V lost 4 bases to trimming and J lost 0 bases, with 11 bases between them. The CDR3 extends over 15 amino acids. CDR3 in amino acids: CASSLRGDSGNTIYF. The CDR3 DNA is TGCGCCAGCAGCCTTCGGGGGGACTCTGGAAACACCATATATTTT.

The chain recombines TRBV5-4 with TRBJ2-4; D is undetermined. Germline V gene lookup returns CDR1 SGHNT and CDR2 YYREEE (reference sequence). V lost 0 bases and J lost 5, with 6 bases in between. CDR3 length: 13 amino acids. CDR3 protein: CASSLGTENIQYF. CDR3 in DNA: TGTGCCAGCAGCTTGGGAACAGAAAACATTCAGTACTTC.

The CDR3 DNA reads as TGCGCCAGCAGCCAAGATCGACAGGGGGCTCAGGACTATGGCTACACCTTC. It encodes CASSQDRQGAQDYGYTF. The chain has TRBV4-1 and TRBJ1-2; 10 nucleotides agree with TRBD1. V dropped 0 bases and J dropped 3; count of bases not matched to a gene: 7. Germline V gene sequence: CDR1 MGHRA, CDR2 YSYEKL. The CDR3 consists of 17 residues.

V usage is TRBV9 and J usage is TRBJ2-3; possibly TRBD2 for D (5 bases). Germline values: CDR1 SGDLS, CDR2 YYNGEE. V was shortened by 0 bases and J by 3 bases, with 8 bases between the two germline ends. CDR3 size: 14 residues. The CDR3 DNA reads TGTGCCAGCAGCGTAGCAAGACTAACAGATACGCAGTATTTT. Translation: CASSVARLTDTQYF.

The CDR3 DNA is TGTGCCAGCAGCCCGGAGATGAACACCGGGGAGCTGTTTTTT. Residues: CASSPEMNTGELFF. The J gene is TRBJ2-2, the V gene TRBV5-6; D not resolved. The CDR3 is 14 residues long. Germline loops: CDR1 SGHDT, CDR2 YYEEEE. V shed 4 bases and J shed 1 base, with 8 bases lying between them.

The J gene is TRBJ2-1, the V gene TRBV5-6; D remains ambiguous. Trimming shortened V by 2 bases and J by 8 bases, and 14 bases separated the two germline ends. The germline gives CDR1 SGHDT, CDR2 YYEEEE. The CDR3 extends over 14 amino acids. CDR3 DNA: TGTGCCAGCAGCTTTAACCTCGACGGCTATGAGCAGTTCTTC. Amino acids: CASSFNLDGYEQFF.

This clone was detected a few times. V gene TRBV14 combines with J gene TRBJ1-2; TRBD1 aligns across 9 bases. Trimming removed 0 bases from V and 5 bases from J; junction bases left unmatched: 7. This CDR3 comprises 16 residues. Germline CDR1 reads SGHDN; CDR2 reads FVKESK. CDR3 DNA: TGTGCCAGCAGCCAAGATTCGGGACAGGGTGTGTATGGCTACACCTTC. Protein product: CASSQDSGQGVYGYTF.